This TCR beta chain is drawn from a study of blood T cells in healthy people across ages. Looking at the study overall: Template switching recovered approximately one barcoded beta molecule for every two T cells.

Through a sample-barcoded 5' primer and a J-beta primer mix, a second PCR was run for about 6 to 11 cycles. Every individual sample yielded 2.5 million or more paired-end reads (each containing CDR3). Each CDR3 protein gets one entry after TCRdb re-called the 5' RACE reads with MiXCR. Altogether about 1,800,000 distinct CDR3 sequences are present, approximately 28% being singletons, with the ten largest covering 7% to 9%. The CDR3 contains 13 residues. Germline V gives CDR1 SGHRS, CDR2 YFSETQ. Trimming removed 5 bases at V and 0 bases at J, with 6 bases between. The sequenced material came from blood. The sequence derives from a woman aged 25 to 39 in good health. The chain employs TRBV5-1 and TRBJ1-3; a weak D match, TRBD1 (5 bases). CDR3 in amino acids: CASRTDSGNTIYF. The DNA of the CDR3 is TGCGCCAGCAGGACAGACTCTGGAAACACCATATATTTT.